The 9 T cell receptor beta chains below were found in one sample sequenced in a study of cytomegalovirus exposure and HLA in healthy donors. PCR primers comprised 60 Vbeta and 13 Jbeta primers. Method: immunoSEQ multiplex PCR; TCRdb's copy keeps in-frame clones and lacks some. The profile shows 65,000 to 70,000 clones, roughly 79% of them singletons. Sequenced sample: PBMCs. The receptors here all came from a man aged 45-60 years in good health and CMV-seronegative.

The V gene is TRBV5-1, the J gene TRBJ1-1; no definite D call. Trimming cost V 1 base and J 0 bases, with 7 bases left between them. Germline V gives CDR1 SGHRS, CDR2 YFSETQ. The CDR3 has 14 residues. As DNA, the CDR3 is TGCGCCAGCAGCTTGATTCAGATGAACACTGAAGCTTTCTTT. The encoded protein is CASSLIQMNTEAFF.

This clone has more than one count but fewer than ten. The chain has TRBV9 and TRBJ2-3; 8 bases line up with TRBD1. Germline CDR1 SGDLS, CDR2 YYNGEE. This CDR3 region has 16 residues. With V trimmed by 3 bases and J by 0 bases, 6 bases remained unmatched. In DNA, the CDR3 is TGTGCCAGCAGCGGCAGGGGGCTAGCGAGCACAGATACGCAGTATTTT. Translated, it gives CASSGRGLASTDTQYF.

The rearrangement uses TRBV30 and TRBJ1-2; 7 bases map to TRBD1. The V segment lost 0 bases and the J segment 5 bases; nucleotides outside the gene matches: 3. The CDR3 extends over 13 amino acids. The germline CDR1 and CDR2 sequences are GTSNPN and SVGIG (reference sequence). CDR3 bases: TGTGCCTGGAGTGTAGGCAGGGGGTATGGCTACACCTTC. Amino acids: CAWSVGRGYGYTF.

The chain recombines TRBV4-1 with TRBJ2-1; tentative D call: TRBD1 (6 bases). The germline V gene has CDR1 MGHRA and CDR2 YSYEKL. V lost 4 bases and J 4 bases, leaving 11 bases between the germline ends. The CDR3 sequence is 14 residues long. The CDR3 bases are TGCGCCAGCAGCCTGACAGGTTTTTACAATGAGCAGTTCTTC. It is translated as CASSLTGFYNEQFF.

The CDR3 protein is CAGGRGQETQYF. Written as DNA, the CDR3 is TGTGCCGGCGGGAGGGGGCAAGAGACCCAGTACTTC. The V call is TRBV30, the J call TRBJ2-5; 9 nucleotides align to TRBD2. Germline CDR1 and CDR2: GTSNPN and SVGIG (reference sequence). CDR3 length: 12 residues. V lost 8 bases, J lost 2 bases, and 3 bases stayed unmatched.

This chain connects TRBV6-5 to TRBJ1-1; D unresolved. Per the germline V gene, CDR1 is MNHEY and CDR2 is SVGAGI. The CDR3 is made up of 14 amino acids. Between the trimmed V and J ends, which lost 2 bases and 2 bases, there was a span of 9 bases. The CDR3 loop reads CASSYREFNTEAFF. The DNA for the CDR3 is TGTGCCAGCAGTTACAGGGAGTTCAACACTGAAGCTTTCTTT.

The rearrangement joins TRBV28 to TRBJ1-2; tentative D call: TRBD1 (6 bases). The CDR3 sequence is 19 residues long. Trimming stripped 3 bases from V and 3 bases from J, with 26 bases between. Germline CDR1 reads MDHEN; CDR2 reads SYDVKM. The CDR3 is CASSFKIGTDNRQDYGYTF. CDR3 DNA sequence: TGTGCCAGCAGTTTCAAGATCGGGACGGACAACCGACAGGACTATGGCTACACCTTC.

V usage is TRBV25-1 and J usage is TRBJ1-1; TRBD1 matches 8 bases. V lost 6 bases and J lost 3; bases outside the gene matches: 3. The germline V gene has CDR1 MGHDK and CDR2 SYGVNS. CDR3 size: 13 residues. CDR3 DNA sequence: TGTGCCAGCAGGGACAGGGAGGACACTGAAGCTTTCTTT. It encodes CASRDREDTEAFF. The full variable domain, completed using reference TRBV25-1 and TRBJ1-1, is EADIYQTPRYLVIGTGKKITLECSQTMGHDKMYWYQQDPGMELHLIHYSYGVNSTEKGDLSSESTVSRIRTEHFPLTLESARPSHTSQYLCASRDREDTEAFFGQGTRLTVV.

V usage is TRBV30 and J usage is TRBJ2-7; 10 bases are shared with TRBD2. The CDR3 is 15 residues long. Germline CDR1 GTSNPN, CDR2 SVGIG (reference sequence). With V trimmed by 3 bases and J by 1 base, 6 bases remained unmatched. The CDR3 sequence is CAWSQLAGQSYEQYF. The CDR3 nucleotides are TGTGCCTGGAGCCAACTAGCGGGGCAATCCTACGAGCAGTACTTC.